Reported below is one T cell receptor beta chain. A Seattle source enrolled patients during active infection and followed them longitudinally. The ends were cut back, 5 bases at V and 8 bases at J, with 18 bases in the middle. CDR3 length equals 15 residues. The V gene's germline CDR1 is LNHDA and CDR2 SQIVND (reference sequence). This specimen comes from a study of blood T cell repertoires in COVID-19. In the study overall: The United States, Italy and Spain provided the acute and convalescent COVID-19 samples. T cells, B-cell-depleted T cells, or PBMCs provided the cDNA or gDNA that served as material.

Per the study methods: Estimation of nucleated cell counts was performed using reference gene primer amplification. Sequencing was performed with immunoSEQ multiplex PCR; in TCRdb, only in-frame clones are kept and a portion is missing. That table gives V, J and clone size, and the DNA gave D and trimming. The sample yields about 210,000 clones, 85% seen once. The sample comprised peripheral blood. This chain joins TRBV19 and TRBJ1-4, with D tentatively TRBD1 (6 bases). The sequence was collected from a woman between 70 and 85 years old with COVID-19, enrolled during active disease. CDR3 sequence (DNA): TGTGCCAGTAGTGGAACAGGGTTACTCACGGAAAAACTGTTTTTT. It specifies CASSGTGLLTEKLFF.